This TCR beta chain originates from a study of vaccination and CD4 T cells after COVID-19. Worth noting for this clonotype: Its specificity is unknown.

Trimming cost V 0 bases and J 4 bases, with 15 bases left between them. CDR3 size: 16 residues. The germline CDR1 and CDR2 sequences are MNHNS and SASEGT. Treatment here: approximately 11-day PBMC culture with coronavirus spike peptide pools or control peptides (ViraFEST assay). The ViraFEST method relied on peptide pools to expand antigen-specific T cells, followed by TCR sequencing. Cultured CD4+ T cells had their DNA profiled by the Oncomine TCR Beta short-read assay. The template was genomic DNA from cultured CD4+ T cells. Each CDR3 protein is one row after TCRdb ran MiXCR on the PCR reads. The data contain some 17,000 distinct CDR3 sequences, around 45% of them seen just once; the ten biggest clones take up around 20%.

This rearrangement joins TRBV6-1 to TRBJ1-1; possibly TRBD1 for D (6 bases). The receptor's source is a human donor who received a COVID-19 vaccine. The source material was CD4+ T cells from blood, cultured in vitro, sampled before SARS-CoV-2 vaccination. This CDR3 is CASSEALFQGSTEAFF. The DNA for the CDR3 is TGTGCCAGCAGTGAAGCGCTTTTTCAGGGGAGCACTGAAGCTTTCTTT.